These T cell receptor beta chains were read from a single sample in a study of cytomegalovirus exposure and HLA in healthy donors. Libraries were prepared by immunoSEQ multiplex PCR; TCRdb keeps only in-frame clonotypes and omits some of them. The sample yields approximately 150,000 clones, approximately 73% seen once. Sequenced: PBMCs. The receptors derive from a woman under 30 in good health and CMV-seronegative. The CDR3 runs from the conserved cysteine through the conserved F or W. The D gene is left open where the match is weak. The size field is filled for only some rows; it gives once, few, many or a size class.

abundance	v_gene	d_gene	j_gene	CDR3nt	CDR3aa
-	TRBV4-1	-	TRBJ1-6	TGCGCCAGCAGCCATAGGCCGCAAGTAGCGTCCCTCCACTTT	CASSHRPQVASLHF
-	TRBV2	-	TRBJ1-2	TGTGCCAGCATAGACCGAGAGAGGTCTAACTATGGCTACACCTTC	CASIDRERSNYGYTF
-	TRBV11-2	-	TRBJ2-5	TGTGCCAGCAGCTTAGGGCGGCTTCAAGAGACCCAGTACTTC	CASSLGRLQETQYF
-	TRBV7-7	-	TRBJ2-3	TGTGCCAGCAGCAAGGGTACGGGAGTGGCCTCAGATACGCAGTATTTT	CASSKGTGVASDTQYF
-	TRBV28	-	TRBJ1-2	TGTGCCAGCAGGGGGAGGGGGTATGGCTACACCTTC	CASRGRGYGYTF
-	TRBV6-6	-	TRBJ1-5	TGTGCCAGCAGCTCAAAGACAGAGGGCAATCAGCCCCAGCATTTT	CASSSKTEGNQPQHF
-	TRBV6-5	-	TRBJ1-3	TGTGCCAGCAGTCCCGGGACTCAGGGCGGAAACACCATATATTTT	CASSPGTQGGNTIYF
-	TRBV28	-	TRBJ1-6	TGTGCCAGCAGTGACAGTTTTGCCTCACCCCTCCACTTT	CASSDSFASPLHF
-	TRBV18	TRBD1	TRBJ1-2	TGTGCCAGCTCATCTCGACAGGGGCCCTACTATGGCTACACCTTC	CASSSRQGPYYGYTF
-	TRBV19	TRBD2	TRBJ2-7	TGTGCCAGTAGTATCCGGGGGACTAGTGACGAGCAGTACTTC	CASSIRGTSDEQYF
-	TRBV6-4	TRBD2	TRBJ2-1	TGTGCCAGCAGTCCTGCGGTTAGCGGGGTTGTTGGTGAGCAGTTCTTC	CASSPAVSGVVGEQFF
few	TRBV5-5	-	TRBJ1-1	TGTGCCAGCAGCTCGGTGTTCCGAGATACTGAAGCTTTCTTT	CASSSVFRDTEAFF
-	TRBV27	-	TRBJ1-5	TGTGCCAGCAGTTTAGGGGGGAGACAGCCCCAGCATTTT	CASSLGGRQPQHF
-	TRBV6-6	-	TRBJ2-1	TGTGCCAGCGGGGGGGCCATTTATGAGCAGTTCTTC	CASGGAIYEQFF
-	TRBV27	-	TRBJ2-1	TGTGCCAGCAGCCCCCGGGTGGGGGGCAATGAGCAGTTCTTC	CASSPRVGGNEQFF
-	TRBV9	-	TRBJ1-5	TGTGCCAGCAGCTTAGAGTCGGGTGCCAATCAGCCCCAGCATTTT	CASSLESGANQPQHF
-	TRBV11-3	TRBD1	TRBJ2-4	TGTGCCAGCAGCCCGTGGACAGGTCAAAACATTCAGTACTTC	CASSPWTGQNIQYF
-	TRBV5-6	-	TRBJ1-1	TGTGCCAGCAGCAGACAGACGAACACTGAAGCTTTCTTT	CASSRQTNTEAFF
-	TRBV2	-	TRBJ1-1	TGTGCCAGCAGTGGGGGACTATCGAACACTGAAGCTTTCTTT	CASSGGLSNTEAFF
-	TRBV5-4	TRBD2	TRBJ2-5	TGTGCCAGCAGCTTGGAAGTAGCGGGGGGCCCCTTGACCCAGTACTTC	CASSLEVAGGPLTQYF
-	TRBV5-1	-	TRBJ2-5	TGCGCCAGCAGCTTGGAAGGGGGAGCGACCCAGTACTTC	CASSLEGGATQYF
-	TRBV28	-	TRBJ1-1	TGTGCCAGCAGTTCCCCCGGGAGGGGAGAGAACACTGAAGCTTTCTTT	CASSSPGRGENTEAFF
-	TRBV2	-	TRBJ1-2	TGTGCCAGCAGTGTGACAGAGAGTATGGTGTGGTACACCTTC	CASSVTESMVWYTF
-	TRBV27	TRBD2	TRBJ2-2	TGTGCCAGCAGTTTTAGATCGGGACTAGCGACCACCGGGGAGCTGTTTTTT	CASSFRSGLATTGELFF
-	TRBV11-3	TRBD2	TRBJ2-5	TGTGCCAGCAGCCGGGGGGTGGTTCACCAAGAGACCCAGTACTTC	CASSRGVVHQETQYF
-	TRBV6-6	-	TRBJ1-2	TGTGCCAGCAGTTACCCGGAGCCCCAGTCGTACACCTTC	CASSYPEPQSYTF
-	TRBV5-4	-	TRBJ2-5	TGTGCCAGCAGCTTGGAGGGCGGGGCAGAGACCCAGTACTTC	CASSLEGGAETQYF